A single sample gave rise to the 28 T cell receptor beta chains below, sequenced in a study of early T cells in non-severe SARS-CoV-2 infection (dated by TCRdb to about 2021). Libraries were prepared through 5' RACE. The instrument given in TCRdb is NextSeq 500. Using fastp at Q25 and MiXCR, TCRdb reprocessed the public reads and kept productive beta chains. CDR3 protein duplicates are merged, each entry listing the most common genes and DNA. Present in this sample are 57,000 or so distinct CDR3 sequences, around 6% of which were seen just once. The ten largest clones represent 6% to 7% of the sample. Input material: whole blood. The receptors derive from an adult who was a healthcare worker with PCR-confirmed SARS-CoV-2 infection or an uninfected control (not recorded which).

This clonotype was observed at least ten times. The chain recombines TRBV20-1 with TRBJ1-2; the D gene is possibly TRBD1 (5 bases). The germline V gene has CDR1 DFQATT and CDR2 SNEGSKA (reference sequence). Trimming cost V 6 bases and J 0 bases, with 14 bases left between them. The CDR3 extends over 14 amino acids. The CDR3 protein is CSARSTETNYGYTF. CDR3 DNA: TGCAGTGCAAGATCGACAGAGACTAACTATGGCTACACCTTC.

This clonotype was found many times. The chain is built from TRBV20-1 and TRBJ1-5; TRBD1 is a possible D gene (5 bases). In germline, CDR1 is DFQATT, CDR2 SNEGSKA (reference sequence). V was cut by 5 bases and J by 4 bases, with 9 bases left in between. The CDR3 loop spans 12 amino acids. The CDR3 DNA sequence: TGCAGTGCTGGGGACGGGAATCAGCCCCAGCATTTT. Its translation is CSAGDGNQPQHF.

This clonotype was seen many times. The chain combines TRBV30 with TRBJ2-2, with D hard to call. Germline V gives CDR1 GTSNPN, CDR2 SVGIG (reference sequence). Trimming stripped 5 bases from V and 6 bases from J, with 10 bases between. The CDR3 extends over 12 amino acids. Here the CDR3 reads CAWGKGPGELFF. The CDR3 DNA follows: TGTGCCTGGGGCAAAGGTCCCGGGGAGCTGTTTTTT.

This clonotype was observed at least ten times. The V and J genes are TRBV12-3 or TRBV12-4 and TRBJ1-2; tentative D call: TRBD1 (6 bases). The V end was cut by 8 bases, the J end by 4 bases, with 23 bases between. The CDR3 sequence is 16 residues long. The CDR3 DNA sequence: TGTGCCAGCTATCCCCAAGGGGGGGGAGGAAGCTATGGCTACACCTTC. Amino acid sequence: CASYPQGGGGSYGYTF.

CDR3 DNA sequence: TGCGCCAGCAGCCAAGTCAGGGACAATGAGCAGTTCTTC. Its translation is CASSQVRDNEQFF. This sequence joins TRBV4-3 and TRBJ2-1; TRBD1 might be the D (5 bases). This CDR3 spans 13 amino acids. V was cut by 1 base and J by 5 bases, with 6 bases left in between. Germline CDR1 and CDR2: LGHNA and YSLEER.

This clonotype came up many times. The chain employs TRBV12-3 or TRBV12-4 and TRBJ1-2; D might be TRBD1 (6 bases). The V gene lost 6 bases and the J gene lost 4 bases, with 12 bases spanning the gap. The CDR3 extends over 13 amino acids. CDR3 sequence: CASSQGLGYGYTF. The CDR3 nucleotides read TGTGCCAGCAGCCAGGGGCTGGGCTATGGCTACACCTTC.

This clonotype has more than one count but fewer than ten. The chain combines TRBV6-1 with TRBJ1-4; 7 bases fit TRBD1. This CDR3 comprises 14 residues. The V gene's germline CDR1 is MNHNS and CDR2 SASEGT. V dropped 6 bases and J dropped 8; count of bases not matched to a gene: 9. The CDR3 sequence: CASRAGTVGEKLFF. In DNA form, the CDR3 reads TGTGCCAGCAGAGCCGGGACAGTAGGGGAAAAACTGTTTTTT.

This clonotype was seen repeatedly, ten times or more. The chain couples TRBV7-2 to TRBJ1-5; D might be TRBD1 (6 bases). This CDR3 is built from 15 residues. The V end was cut by 3 bases, the J end by 5 bases, with 14 bases between. CDR1 is SGHTA and CDR2 is FQGNSA in the germline V gene. Here the CDR3 reads CASSLVTGLDQPQHF. In nucleotides, the CDR3 is TGTGCCAGCAGCTTGGTGACAGGTCTTGATCAGCCCCAGCATTTT.

This clonotype turned up a few times. The rearrangement links TRBV12-3 or TRBV12-4 to TRBJ1-1; D not resolved. The CDR3 is made up of 13 amino acids. V lost 2 bases, J lost 1 base, and 5 bases lay in between. CDR3 amino acids: CASSLRQNTEAFF. The CDR3 DNA sequence: TGTGCCAGCAGTTTAAGACAGAACACTGAAGCTTTCTTT.

This clonotype was seen at least ten times. The chain links TRBV29-1 to TRBJ1-2; D is undetermined. The CDR3 is made up of 15 amino acids. Germline loops: CDR1 SQVTM, CDR2 ANQGSEA. The V and J ends lost 1 base and 3 bases respectively, with 15 bases between them. The CDR3 region has the DNA TGCAGCGTTGAAGGGCGTATGGGCCTAGACTATGGCTACACCTTC. Protein: CSVEGRMGLDYGYTF.

This clonotype showed up just a few times. The V gene is TRBV20-1, the J gene TRBJ2-5, with unresolved D. Trimming stripped 1 base from V and 4 bases from J, with 25 bases between. The length of the CDR3 is 18 residues. Germline values: CDR1 DFQATT, CDR2 SNEGSKA (reference sequence). The CDR3 bases are TGCAGTGCTAGAGGACTTAACATGACCTCATTATCACGAGAGACCCAGTACTTC. As protein: CSARGLNMTSLSRETQYF.

This clonotype has at least ten counts. The chain carries TRBV20-1 and TRBJ2-1, with 9 bases matching TRBD2. Germline V gene sequence: CDR1 DFQATT, CDR2 SNEGSKA (reference sequence). The CDR3 totals 16 residues. V was pared by 5 bases and J by 0 bases, with 8 bases of the junction left unmatched. The CDR3 here is CSAGGRSGSSYNEQFF. The DNA of the CDR3 is TGCAGTGCTGGGGGGCGTAGCGGGAGCTCCTACAATGAGCAGTTCTTC.

This clonotype was counted at least ten times. This chain connects TRBV12-3 or TRBV12-4 to TRBJ2-7; TRBD1 agrees at 10 bases. The CDR3 has 14 residues. The J segment lost 5 bases and the V segment lost 6 bases, leaving 7 bases of the junction unmatched. The CDR3 loop is CASSSRQGANEQYF. CDR3 nucleotide sequence: TGTGCCAGCAGCTCTCGACAGGGGGCCAACGAGCAGTACTTC.

In this sample, this clonotype turned up a few times. V is TRBV7-2 and J is TRBJ1-2; tentative D call: TRBD1 (5 bases). Trimming took off 5 bases at V and 8 bases at J, with 12 bases between the two ends. Looked up from germline, CDR1 is SGHTA and CDR2 is FQGNSA. The CDR3 length is 12 residues. The CDR3 loop is CASSLRQGGYTF. For the CDR3, the DNA is TGTGCCAGCAGCCTAAGGCAGGGCGGCTACACCTTC.

The sample holds many counts of this clonotype. This rearrangement joins TRBV24-1 to TRBJ2-1, with D possibly TRBD1 on 5 matching bases. Germline V gene sequence: CDR1 KGHDR, CDR2 SFDVKD. The CDR3 covers 16 residues. Trimming pared 4 bases from V and 0 bases from J, leaving 12 bases between. In nucleotides, the CDR3 is TGTGCCACCAGTGACTTACAGGCGAGCTCCTACAATGAGCAGTTCTTC. Its protein is CATSDLQASSYNEQFF.

This clonotype came up a few times. The chain employs TRBV18 and TRBJ2-3; TRBD2 agrees at 11 bases. CDR3 length equals 16 residues. Germline V gene data show CDR1 as KGHSH and CDR2 as LQKENI. V gave up 2 bases and J gave up 5 bases; unmatched junction bases: 6. CDR3 DNA sequence: TGTGCCAGCTCACCAAACACACTAGCGGGAGAAGATACGCAGTATTTT. Encoded protein: CASSPNTLAGEDTQYF.

This clonotype was seen only a few times. The CDR3 sequence is CASSPLSGDLSPLHF. For the CDR3, the DNA is TGTGCCAGCAGTCCCCTTAGCGGGGATCTGTCACCCCTCCACTTT. The chain combines TRBV25-1 with TRBJ1-6; D is ambiguous. In germline, CDR1 is MGHDK, CDR2 SYGVNS. There are 15 residues in the CDR3. With 5 bases removed from V and 10 bases from J, the gap between germline ends came to 18 bases.

V gene TRBV5-4 combines with J gene TRBJ1-4; D uncertain. Germline CDR1 is SGHNT and CDR2 is YYREEE (reference sequence). CDR3 length: 12 amino acids. Trimming removed 1 base from V and 8 bases from J, with 6 bases in between. DNA of the CDR3: TGTGCCAGCAGCTTGTCCGGCGAAAAACTGTTTTTT. This translates into CASSLSGEKLFF.

V usage is TRBV5-1 and J usage is TRBJ2-1; a weak D match, TRBD1 (6 bases). The CDR3 covers 14 residues. V gave up 6 bases and J gave up 9 bases, with 19 bases separating them. The V gene's germline CDR1 is SGHRS and CDR2 YFSETQ. CDR3 residues: CASTPGVVLSEQFF. The CDR3 DNA follows: TGCGCCAGCACCCCAGGGGTGGTTTTAAGTGAGCAGTTCTTC.

The chain recombines TRBV20-1 with TRBJ1-6, with TRBD1 matching over 7 bases. CDR3 length: 12 residues. The V gene's germline CDR1 is DFQATT and CDR2 SNEGSKA (reference sequence). With 5 bases clipped from V and 9 bases from J, the junction kept 4 bases outside the gene matches. The CDR3 bases are TGCAGTGCTGGGACAGCTTCTTCACCCCTCCACTTT. The encoded protein is CSAGTASSPLHF.

At least ten counts were recorded for this clonotype. The CDR3 spells CASSLAQAKNIQYF. CDR3 DNA: TGCGCCAGCAGCTTGGCTCAAGCCAAAAACATTCAGTACTTC. The V call is TRBV5-1, the J call TRBJ2-4; D not resolved. CDR3 length: 14 amino acids. Trimming pared 0 bases from V and 0 bases from J, leaving 4 bases between. CDR1 is SGHRS, CDR2 YFSETQ, per germline.

This clonotype has ten or more counts. The chain combines TRBV20-1 with TRBJ2-4; possibly TRBD1 for D (6 bases). The CDR3 length is 15 residues. CDR1 and CDR2 from the germline V gene are DFQATT and SNEGSKA (reference sequence). V lost 5 bases to trimming and J lost 0 bases, with 14 bases between them. The CDR3 region is CSAFYRVLAKNIQYF. CDR3 in DNA: TGCAGTGCTTTCTACAGGGTGCTAGCCAAAAACATTCAGTACTTC.

The table lists this clonotype with many counts. The chain employs TRBV30 and TRBJ1-2; the D is unclear. V was shortened by 0 bases and J by 6 bases, with 5 bases between the two germline ends. This CDR3 contains 11 residues. Germline assignment: CDR1 GTSNPN and CDR2 SVGIG (reference sequence). The DNA of the CDR3 is TGTGCCTGGAGTGTGAGAAATGGCTACACCTTC. Its protein is CAWSVRNGYTF. Supplemented by reference TRBV30 and TRBJ1-2, the full variable domain reads SQTIHQWPATLVQPVGSPLSLECTVEGTSNPNLYWYRQAAGRGLQLLFYSVGIGQISSEVPQNLSASRPQDRQFILSSKKLLLSDSGFYLCAWSVRNGYTFGSGTRLTVV.

In this sample, this clonotype turned up many times. The chain joins TRBV9 to TRBJ2-3; a weak D match, TRBD1 (6 bases). This CDR3 comprises 14 residues. V lost 2 bases, J lost 3 bases, and 10 bases lay in between. Germline V gene sequence: CDR1 SGDLS, CDR2 YYNGEE. CDR3 amino acids: CASSVTGFTDTQYF. The CDR3 DNA sequence: TGTGCCAGCAGCGTTACAGGGTTTACAGATACGCAGTATTTT.

This sequence joins TRBV12-3 or TRBV12-4 and TRBJ2-2; TRBD1 is a possible D gene (5 bases). The CDR3 consists of 13 residues. V shed 5 bases and J shed 4 bases, with 8 bases lying between them. CDR3 residues: CASSQGGTGELFF. CDR3 DNA sequence: TGTGCCAGCAGTCAGGGTGGCACCGGGGAGCTGTTTTTT.

The genes are TRBV20-1 and TRBJ2-1; D is possibly TRBD2 (6 bases). Per germline, CDR1 DFQATT and CDR2 SNEGSKA (reference sequence). There are 14 residues in the CDR3. The ends were cut back, 6 bases at V and 0 bases at J, with 12 bases in the middle. The CDR3: CSANGGSSYNEQFF. CDR3 bases: TGCAGTGCCAATGGGGGGAGCTCCTACAATGAGCAGTTCTTC.

This clonotype showed up many times. This chain links TRBV6-6 with TRBJ1-1, with 10 positions matching TRBD1. V trimming: 7 bases; J trimming: 0 bases; junction bases outside the gene matches: 11. Germline values: CDR1 MNHNY, CDR2 SVGAGI (reference sequence). The CDR3 covers 17 residues. This chain's CDR3 is CASIPTGGTGVNTEAFF. The CDR3 coding sequence is TGTGCCAGCATCCCCACAGGGGGGACAGGGGTGAACACTGAAGCTTTCTTT.

This clonotype was recorded many times. The chain couples TRBV5-6 to TRBJ1-2; a weak D match, TRBD1 (5 bases). The CDR3 is 14 residues long. Germline V gene lookup returns CDR1 SGHDT and CDR2 YYEEEE. V was clipped by 2 bases and J by 5 bases, with 13 bases between them. CDR3 DNA: TGTGCCAGCAGCTTTTCCGACAGAAGTTATGGCTACACCTTC. This gives the protein CASSFSDRSYGYTF.